Below, 30 T cell receptor beta chains from the same sample are listed, as sequenced in a study of blood T cell repertoires in COVID-19. Only in-frame clones appear in the TCRdb table, and some are missing; sequencing was by immunoSEQ multiplex PCR. The sample carries fewer than 200,000 clones, more than 80% recorded once. Input material: peripheral blood. Every receptor here comes from a woman aged 60-75 years with acute or convalescent COVID-19.

The chain carries TRBV5-1 and TRBJ1-1, with D possibly matching TRBD1 (5 bases). V gave up 0 bases and J gave up 4 bases, with 16 bases separating them. Germline CDR1 is SGHRS and CDR2 is YFSETQ. The CDR3 spans 16 residues. CDR3 in DNA: TGCGCCAGCAGCTTGGAACCAGGGCCCAGGAGCACTGAAGCTTTCTTT. Amino acid sequence: CASSLEPGPRSTEAFF. Complete variable domain (other parts from reference TRBV5-1 and TRBJ1-1): KAGVTQTPRYLIKTRGQQVTLSCSPISGHRSVSWYQQTPGQGLQFLFEYFSETQRNKGNFPGRFSGRQFSNSRSEMNVSTLELGDSALYLCASSLEPGPRSTEAFFGQGTRLTVV.

The chain employs TRBV18 and TRBJ2-4; the match to TRBD2 covers 12 bases. The germline CDR1 and CDR2 sequences are KGHSH and LQKENI. The CDR3 has 17 residues. V lost 1 base, J lost 8 bases, and 9 bases stayed unmatched. CDR3 in amino acids: CASSPLRTSGTKDIQYF. DNA of the CDR3: TGTGCCAGCTCACCACTACGGACTAGCGGGACGAAGGACATTCAGTACTTC.

A few counts support this clone. The gene calls are TRBV5-1 and TRBJ2-7, with D unresolved. The CDR3 has 13 residues. CDR1 and CDR2 (germline): SGHRS, YFSETQ. The ends were cut back, 0 bases at V and 3 bases at J, with 7 bases in the middle. CDR3 residues: CASSLGRRYEQYF. The CDR3 nucleotides read TGCGCCAGCAGCTTGGGGCGGCGCTACGAGCAGTACTTC.

This clone appeared a few times. This chain uses TRBV6-5 with TRBJ2-7, with TRBD1 as a possible D gene (8 bases). Trimming cost V 4 bases and J 3 bases, with 19 bases left between them. This CDR3 region has 16 residues. CDR1 is MNHEY and CDR2 is SVGAGI in the germline V gene. CDR3 residues: CASSSPASGTGYEQYF. Here the CDR3 DNA reads TGTGCCAGCAGTTCTCCCGCCAGCGGGACAGGCTACGAGCAGTACTTC.

The rearrangement uses TRBV6-2 or TRBV6-3 and TRBJ1-3; a weak D match, TRBD1 (6 bases). The CDR3 sequence is 16 residues long. In germline, CDR1 is MNHEY, CDR2 SVGEGT. V lost 5 bases and J 2 bases, leaving 16 bases between the germline ends. CDR3: CASSRPPQGTGNTIYF. The DNA of the CDR3 is TGTGCCAGCAGTCGTCCTCCACAGGGTACTGGAAACACCATATATTTT.

This clone was observed at least ten times. This CDR3 reads CASSKGPYNEQFF. CDR3 sequence (DNA): TGTGCCAGCAGCAAAGGGCCCTACAATGAGCAGTTCTTC. J is TRBJ2-1 and V is TRBV21-1; the table's D call TRBD1 went unverified against the DNA. TRBV21-1 is a pseudogene segment. CDR3 length: 13 residues.

The chain carries TRBV27 and TRBJ2-4; 7 bases align to TRBD2. From germline, CDR1 is MNHEY and CDR2 SMNVEV (reference sequence). The J segment lost 6 bases and the V segment lost 7 bases, leaving 9 bases of the junction unmatched. The CDR3 runs 14 residues. The DNA of the CDR3 is TGTGCCAGCACTCCCCCGGGACTACTAAACATTCAGTACTTC. It encodes CASTPPGLLNIQYF.

This sequence joins TRBV4-1 and TRBJ1-2, with 7 bases that match TRBD1. The CDR3 has 12 residues. Germline values: CDR1 MGHRA, CDR2 YSYEKL. The V gene end was trimmed by 5 bases and the J gene end by 6 bases; junction bases not matched to a gene: 3. CDR3 protein: CASSSQGNGYTF. CDR3 DNA sequence: TGCGCCAGCAGCTCACAGGGGAATGGCTACACCTTC.

The chain uses TRBV18 and TRBJ1-5; TRBD1 might be the D (6 bases). CDR3 size: 15 residues. CDR1 and CDR2 (germline): KGHSH, LQKENI. Trimming took off 5 bases at V and 1 base at J, with 12 bases between the two ends. The CDR3: CASSNQGMSNQPQHF. The CDR3 region has the DNA TGTGCCAGCTCAAACCAGGGGATGAGCAATCAGCCCCAGCATTTT.

V is TRBV6-5 and J is TRBJ1-5; 7 bases match TRBD1. The germline V gene encodes CDR1 MNHEY and CDR2 SVGAGI. V lost 5 bases, J lost 3 bases, and 7 bases stayed unmatched. The CDR3 is made up of 15 amino acids. The DNA of the CDR3 is TGTGCCAGCAGTCTGACAGGGAATACCAATCAGCCCCAGCATTTT. Amino acids: CASSLTGNTNQPQHF.

The chain links TRBV27 to TRBJ1-2, with TRBD1 matching 8 bases. The CDR3 is made up of 15 amino acids. The J segment lost 2 bases and the V segment lost 6 bases, leaving 8 bases of the junction unmatched. CDR1 is MNHEY and CDR2 is SMNVEV in the germline V gene (reference sequence). CDR3: CASSPGQGANYGYTF. In DNA form, the CDR3 reads TGTGCCAGCAGCCCAGGACAGGGAGCGAACTATGGCTACACCTTC.

V gene TRBV9 combines with J gene TRBJ2-1, with TRBD2 matching 8 bases. Germline V lookup: CDR1 SGDLS, CDR2 YYNGEE. V dropped 4 bases and J dropped 6; count of bases not matched to a gene: 12. This CDR3 spans 16 amino acids. The CDR3 loop reads CASSSNRGGSTNEQFF. CDR3 DNA sequence: TGTGCCAGCAGCTCCAACCGGGGGGGGAGTACCAATGAGCAGTTCTTC.

The rearrangement uses TRBV5-1 and TRBJ2-5, with 7 nucleotides matching TRBD2. V lost 4 bases to trimming and J lost 4 bases; unmatched junction nucleotides: 7. This CDR3 spans 14 amino acids. Germline CDR1 SGHRS, CDR2 YFSETQ. In DNA, the CDR3 is TGCGCCAGCAGCACAGCAATAGCGGGAGAGACCCAGTACTTC. Its protein product is CASSTAIAGETQYF.

V and J are TRBV7-6 and TRBJ2-2; D is perhaps TRBD2 (6 bases). Germline-derived CDR1 and CDR2 are SGHVS and FNYEAQ. V was shortened by 5 bases and J by 7 bases, with 20 bases between the two germline ends. The CDR3 is made up of 16 amino acids. The CDR3 region is CASSGRLGQLRGELFF. The CDR3 DNA sequence: TGTGCCAGCAGCGGCCGACTAGGGCAACTCCGCGGGGAGCTGTTTTTT.

The gene calls are TRBV5-4 and TRBJ2-6; TRBD1 aligns across 8 bases. The CDR3 runs to 18 residues. Germline V gives CDR1 SGHNT, CDR2 YYREEE (reference sequence). The junction had 12 bases not matched to a gene; V was cut back by 3 bases and J by 4 bases. Here the CDR3 DNA reads TGTGCCAGCAGCTCACCCCTCGACAGGGGATACGGGGCCAACGTCCTGACTTTC. Residues: CASSSPLDRGYGANVLTF.

This chain joins TRBV28 and TRBJ2-7; D gene unclear. Trimming removed 3 bases from V and 3 bases from J, with 6 bases in between. Germline CDR1 MDHEN, CDR2 SYDVKM. The CDR3 length is 12 residues. CDR3 protein: CASSFSFYEQYF. The CDR3, as DNA: TGTGCCAGCAGTTTCTCCTTCTACGAGCAGTACTTC.

V is TRBV23-1 and J is TRBJ1-1; 7 bases match TRBD1. TRBV23-1 counts as an open reading frame of uncertain function. V lost 4 bases, J lost 5 bases, and 4 bases stayed unmatched. This CDR3 has 13 residues. The CDR3 reads CASSLRQGTEAFF. CDR3 nucleotide sequence: TGCGCCAGCAGTCTCCGACAGGGAACTGAAGCTTTCTTT.

The chain has TRBV7-9 and TRBJ1-2, with TRBD1 matching 10 bases. V lost 5 bases and J lost 3; bases outside the gene matches: 3. The length of the CDR3 is 14 residues. The V gene's germline CDR1 is SEHNR and CDR2 FQNEAQ (reference sequence). DNA of the CDR3: TGTGCCAGCAGCAGACAGGGGGCTTACTATGGCTACACCTTC. It specifies CASSRQGAYYGYTF.

The chain carries TRBV5-4 and TRBJ1-2; 9 bases fit TRBD1. The CDR3 covers 15 residues. V lost 4 bases and J lost 7; bases outside the gene matches: 11. Looked up from germline, CDR1 is SGHNT and CDR2 is YYREEE (reference sequence). For the CDR3, the DNA is TGTGCCAGCAGCGGAGGGAGGGACAGGGTCTCTGGCTACACCTTC. This translates into CASSGGRDRVSGYTF.

J is TRBJ2-3 and V is TRBV7-3; TRBD2 is a possible D gene (6 bases). CDR1 is SGHTA and CDR2 is FQGTGA in the germline V gene. The CDR3 is 15 residues long. Trimming cost V 5 bases and J 7 bases, with 19 bases left between them. The DNA for the CDR3 is TGTGCCAGCAGCGAACCCGGGGTTGGGGACTATACGCAGTATTTT. Translation: CASSEPGVGDYTQYF.

This clone was observed a few times. This chain uses TRBV28 with TRBJ1-1, with D possibly TRBD1 on 6 matching bases. Trimming stripped 6 bases from V and 1 base from J, with 12 bases between. Germline V gene data show CDR1 as MDHEN and CDR2 as SYDVKM. The CDR3 is 14 residues long. The CDR3 nucleotides are TGTGCCAGCAGGTGGGGGCGGACGAACACTGAAGCTTTCTTT. It codes for CASRWGRTNTEAFF.

The rearrangement links TRBV4-1 to TRBJ2-5; 10 positions match TRBD2. Germline-derived CDR1 and CDR2 are MGHRA and YSYEKL. The CDR3 totals 19 residues. The J segment lost 3 bases and the V segment lost 0 bases, leaving 13 bases of the junction unmatched. The CDR3 coding sequence is TGCGCCAGCAGCCAAGATCAGGGAAGCGGGAGGGCCGGGGAAGAGACCCAGTACTTC. Its protein is CASSQDQGSGRAGEETQYF.

This CDR3 is CAISESIGTAANQPQHF. The CDR3 nucleotides are TGTGCCATCAGTGAGTCGATCGGGACAGCCGCGAATCAGCCCCAGCATTTT. V and J are TRBV10-3 and TRBJ1-5; TRBD1 agrees at 7 bases. In germline, CDR1 is ENHRY, CDR2 SYGVKD. The CDR3 extends over 17 amino acids. V shed 0 bases and J 4 bases; nucleotides not matched to a gene: 9.

This rearrangement joins TRBV18 to TRBJ1-6; D ambiguous. CDR3 length: 14 amino acids. Trimming removed 3 bases at V and 7 bases at J, with 10 bases between. In germline, CDR1 is KGHSH, CDR2 LQKENI. The CDR3 DNA follows: TGTGCCAGCTCACCGTTAGCTCGGAATTCACCCCTCCACTTT. Protein: CASSPLARNSPLHF.

The rearrangement uses TRBV9 and TRBJ1-4, with a tentative D call TRBD1 (5 bases). The CDR3 runs 14 residues. V was trimmed by 2 bases and J by 5 bases, leaving 10 bases between them. The germline V gene has CDR1 SGDLS and CDR2 YYNGEE. The CDR3 DNA reads TGTGCCAGCAGCGTCGGACACGGGAATGAAAAACTGTTTTTT. Its protein is CASSVGHGNEKLFF.

The J gene is TRBJ1-5, the V gene TRBV6-5, with D maybe TRBD1 (5 bases). Germline V gives CDR1 MNHEY, CDR2 SVGAGI. Trimming took off 5 bases at V and 4 bases at J, with 9 bases between the two ends. The CDR3 sequence is 13 residues long. CDR3 coding DNA: TGTGCCAGCAGTCGGGACTTTAATCAGCCCCAGCATTTT. This translates into CASSRDFNQPQHF.

This clone was seen a single time. The chain links TRBV19 to TRBJ1-4; D may be TRBD1 (6 bases). The CDR3 covers 13 residues. From germline, CDR1 is LNHDA and CDR2 SQIVND (reference sequence). The V gene lost 4 bases and the J gene lost 7 bases, with 10 bases spanning the gap. The CDR3 reads CASSNTGFEKLFF. The CDR3 DNA follows: TGTGCCAGTAGTAACACAGGGTTTGAAAAACTGTTTTTT.

V is TRBV7-2 and J is TRBJ1-2, with a weak D call TRBD1 (5 bases). The CDR3 has 13 amino acids. Deletions cut 6 bases from V and 6 bases from J, with 14 bases between. Looked up from germline, CDR1 is SGHTA and CDR2 is FQGNSA. CDR3 DNA sequence: TGTGCCAGCAGTATAGGGGTAGGGAATGGCTACACCTTC. It translates to CASSIGVGNGYTF.

The chain joins TRBV6-1 to TRBJ2-3; no firm D call. In germline, CDR1 is MNHNS, CDR2 SASEGT. V was cut by 1 base and J by 0 bases, with 8 bases left in between. There are 15 residues in the CDR3. The CDR3 protein is CASSEVYSSTDTQYF. CDR3 in DNA: TGTGCCAGCAGTGAAGTCTACAGTAGCACAGATACGCAGTATTTT.

The rearrangement links TRBV2 to TRBJ1-4, with unresolved D. There are 14 residues in the CDR3. CDR1 and CDR2 (germline): SNHLY, FYNNEI. V gave up 0 bases and J gave up 6 bases, with 8 bases separating them. The CDR3 is CASSEAVGDEKLFF. The CDR3 DNA sequence: TGTGCCAGCAGTGAAGCAGTCGGGGATGAAAAACTGTTTTTT.